The clone carrying this T cell receptor (beta chain) was picked up many times. Its antigen is as yet unknown. Template switching supplied a universal primer site; unique molecular identifiers were carried on the cDNA. Using its own MiXCR run on the 5' RACE reads, TCRdb lists one record per CDR3 protein. The sample shows 450,000 to 650,000 distinct CDR3 sequences, more than 9% of them seen only once. This specimen comes from a study of identical twins. The CDR3 totals 14 residues. Germline CDR1 and CDR2: SGHVS and FQNEAQ. Trimming took off 4 bases at V and 1 base at J, with 10 bases between the two ends. Study results and caveats: Reduced insertions were recorded for abundant cord blood beta clonotypes, with no such pattern in memory repertoires. Cross-sectional statistics, not tracking of the same donors, supported the conclusions.

These sequences were also reported in another study, on yellow fever vaccine responses in identical twins.

The clonotype comes from a woman between 18 and 30 years old in good health. The chain links TRBV7-8 to TRBJ2-5; D remains unclear. The sample was PBMCs. The DNA of the CDR3 is TGTGCCAGCAGCTACACACGACCCCAAGAGACCCAGTACTTC. It specifies CASSYTRPQETQYF.